A single sample is the source of the 3 T cell receptor beta chains below, sequenced in a study of cytomegalovirus exposure and HLA in healthy donors. Amplification used 60 Vbeta primers and 13 Jbeta primers. The table came from immunoSEQ multiplex PCR; TCRdb's copy has only in-frame clones and leaves some out. The data contain about 140,000 clones, 80% of them seen just once; the ten biggest clones take up just over 5%. Sequenced material: PBMCs. Source of these receptors: a male donor in good health and CMV-seronegative.

The CDR3 protein is CASSQPSRDWDHGYTF. CDR3 bases: TGCGCCAGCAGCCAGCCATCCAGGGACTGGGACCACGGCTACACCTTC. V and J are TRBV4-1 and TRBJ1-2; D possibly corresponds to TRBD1 (5 bases). This CDR3 comprises 16 residues. Per germline, CDR1 MGHRA and CDR2 YSYEKL. Trimming cost V 3 bases and J 8 bases, with 22 bases left between them.

This clone was picked up one time. The V gene is TRBV5-1, the J gene TRBJ1-4; the D gene is possibly TRBD1 (5 bases). The ends were cut back, 4 bases at V and 8 bases at J, with 21 bases in the middle. The germline CDR1 and CDR2 sequences are SGHRS and YFSETQ. The CDR3 is 16 residues long. The CDR3 spells CASSIGSGTEGEKLFF. The CDR3 DNA reads TGCGCCAGCAGCATAGGTTCGGGGACTGAGGGGGAAAAACTGTTTTTT. Using reference TRBV5-1 and TRBJ1-4 for the parts outside the CDR3, the full variable domain is KAGVTQTPRYLIKTRGQQVTLSCSPISGHRSVSWYQQTPGQGLQFLFEYFSETQRNKGNFPGRFSGRQFSNSRSEMNVSTLELGDSALYLCASSIGSGTEGEKLFFGSGTQLSVL.

The chain carries TRBV4-2 and TRBJ1-6; tentatively, D is TRBD1 (5 bases). Germline CDR1 reads LGHNA; CDR2 reads YNFKEQ. There are 17 residues in the CDR3. V dropped 0 bases and J dropped 8 bases, with 17 bases sitting between them. The CDR3 bases are TGTGCCAGCAGCCAAGAAAGGCGGGGCAGCACTTATTCACCCCTCCACTTT. Protein product: CASSQERRGSTYSPLHF.